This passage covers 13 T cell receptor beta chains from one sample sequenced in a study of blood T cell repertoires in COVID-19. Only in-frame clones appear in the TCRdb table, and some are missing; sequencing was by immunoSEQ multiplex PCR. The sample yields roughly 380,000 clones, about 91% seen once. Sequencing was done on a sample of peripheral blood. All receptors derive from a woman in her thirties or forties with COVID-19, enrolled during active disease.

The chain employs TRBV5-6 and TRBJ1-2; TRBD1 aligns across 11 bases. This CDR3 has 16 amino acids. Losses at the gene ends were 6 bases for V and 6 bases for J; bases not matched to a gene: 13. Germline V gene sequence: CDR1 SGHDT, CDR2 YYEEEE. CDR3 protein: CASTRRRGQGVDGYTF. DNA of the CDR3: TGTGCCAGCACTCGGCGAAGGGGACAGGGGGTCGATGGCTACACCTTC.

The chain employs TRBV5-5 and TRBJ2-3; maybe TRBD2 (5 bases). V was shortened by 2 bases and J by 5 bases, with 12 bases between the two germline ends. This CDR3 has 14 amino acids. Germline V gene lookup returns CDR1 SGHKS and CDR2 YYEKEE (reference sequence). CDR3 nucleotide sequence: TGTGCCAGCAGCTTCCCGGGTGGAGGAGATACGCAGTATTTT. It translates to CASSFPGGGDTQYF.

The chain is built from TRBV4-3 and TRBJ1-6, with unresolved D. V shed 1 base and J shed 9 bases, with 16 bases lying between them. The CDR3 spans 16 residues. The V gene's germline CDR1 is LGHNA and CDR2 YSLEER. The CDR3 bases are TGCGCCAGCAGCCAAGGCCGGGCCAGAGGGATTTCACCCCTCCACTTT. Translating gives CASSQGRARGISPLHF.

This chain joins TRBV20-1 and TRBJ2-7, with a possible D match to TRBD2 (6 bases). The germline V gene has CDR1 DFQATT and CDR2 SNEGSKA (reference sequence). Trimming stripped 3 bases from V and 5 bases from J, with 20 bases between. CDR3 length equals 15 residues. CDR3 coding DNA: TGCAGTGCTAGTCACCCCCTCCGCGGGGAACACGAGCAGTACTTC. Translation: CSASHPLRGEHEQYF.

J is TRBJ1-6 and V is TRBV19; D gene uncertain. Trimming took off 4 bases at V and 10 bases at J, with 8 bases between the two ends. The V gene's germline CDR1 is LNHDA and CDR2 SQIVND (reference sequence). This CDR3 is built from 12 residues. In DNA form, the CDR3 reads TGTGCCAGTAGTAGTGGGCTGTCACCCCTCCACTTT. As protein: CASSSGLSPLHF.

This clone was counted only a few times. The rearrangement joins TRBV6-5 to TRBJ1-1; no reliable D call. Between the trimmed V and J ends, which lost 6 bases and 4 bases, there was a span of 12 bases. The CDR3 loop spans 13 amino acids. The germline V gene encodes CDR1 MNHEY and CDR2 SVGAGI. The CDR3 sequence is CASSPAGFTEAFF. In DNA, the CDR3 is TGTGCCAGCAGCCCAGCGGGGTTCACTGAAGCTTTCTTT.

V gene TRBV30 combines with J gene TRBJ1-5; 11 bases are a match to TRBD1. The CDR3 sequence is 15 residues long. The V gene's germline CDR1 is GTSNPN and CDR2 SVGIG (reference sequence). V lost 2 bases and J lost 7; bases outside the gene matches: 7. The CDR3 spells CAWSPGQGARQPQHF. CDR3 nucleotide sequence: TGTGCCTGGAGTCCCGGACAGGGGGCGAGGCAGCCCCAGCATTTT.

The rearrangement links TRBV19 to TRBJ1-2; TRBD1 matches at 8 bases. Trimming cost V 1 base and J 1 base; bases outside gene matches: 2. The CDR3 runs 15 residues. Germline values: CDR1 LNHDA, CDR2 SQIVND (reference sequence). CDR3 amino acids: CASSIATGDNYGYTF. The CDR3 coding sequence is TGTGCCAGTAGTATAGCGACAGGGGATAACTATGGCTACACCTTC.

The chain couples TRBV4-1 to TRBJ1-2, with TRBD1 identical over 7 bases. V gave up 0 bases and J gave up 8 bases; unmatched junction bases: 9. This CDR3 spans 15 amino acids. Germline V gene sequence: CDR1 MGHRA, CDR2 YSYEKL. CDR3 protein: CASSQEGRQGRGYTF. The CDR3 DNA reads TGCGCCAGCAGCCAAGAGGGACGACAGGGTCGGGGCTACACCTTC.

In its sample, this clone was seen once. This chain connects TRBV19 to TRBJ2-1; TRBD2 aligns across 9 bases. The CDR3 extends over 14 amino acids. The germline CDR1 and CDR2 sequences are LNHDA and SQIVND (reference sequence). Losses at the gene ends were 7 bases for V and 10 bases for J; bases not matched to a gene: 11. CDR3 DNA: TGTGCCAGTAACCCCGGGACTAGCAAATGGGAGCAGTTCTTC. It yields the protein CASNPGTSKWEQFF.

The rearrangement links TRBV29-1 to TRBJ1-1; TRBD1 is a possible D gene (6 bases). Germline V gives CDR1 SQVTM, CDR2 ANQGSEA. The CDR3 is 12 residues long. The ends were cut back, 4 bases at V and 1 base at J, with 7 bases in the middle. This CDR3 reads CSVVRGNTEAFF. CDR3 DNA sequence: TGCAGCGTTGTCAGGGGGAACACTGAAGCTTTCTTT.

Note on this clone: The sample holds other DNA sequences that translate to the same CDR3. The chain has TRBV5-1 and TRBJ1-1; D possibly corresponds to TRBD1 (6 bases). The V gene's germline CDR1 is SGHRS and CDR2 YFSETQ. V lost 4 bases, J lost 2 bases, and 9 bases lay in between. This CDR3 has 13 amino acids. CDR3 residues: CASSLTGNTEAFF. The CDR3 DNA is TGCGCCAGCAGCCTGACAGGAAACACTGAAGCTTTCTTT.

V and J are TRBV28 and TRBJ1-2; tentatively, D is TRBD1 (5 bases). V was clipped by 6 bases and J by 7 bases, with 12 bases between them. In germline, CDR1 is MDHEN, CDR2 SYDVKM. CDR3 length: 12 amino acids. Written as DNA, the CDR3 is TGTGCCAGCAGGCAGGGAGGTGGTGGCTACACCTTC. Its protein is CASRQGGGGYTF.